This T cell receptor (beta chain) appears in the sequencing data of a study of T cell repertoires in cytomegalovirus infection. In the study overall: The public TCR beta signatures pointed to both CMV infection and matching HLA type. Study-wide results and caveats: There were HLA-C-restricted CMV-specific TCR beta clonotypes dominating the ex vivo response.

A single record per CDR3 protein comes from TCRdb applying MiXCR to the reads. This sample has around 100,000 distinct CDR3 sequences, with over 9.5% found just once. This clonotype was observed a few times. Its antigen remains unidentified. Input material: PBMCs, sequenced either directly or after in vitro stimulation (not recorded which). This sequence was found in a human donor in good health (CMV status not recorded). Some clones in this sample may be carry-over from other donors' samples.

The CDR3 is CATSRDYANEQYV. CDR3 DNA sequence: TGTGCCACCAGCAGAGATTATGCCAACGAGCAGTACGTC. The V call is TRBV15, the J call TRBJ2-7; no firm D call. In germline, CDR1 is LNHNV, CDR2 YYDKDF (reference sequence). The CDR3 has 13 residues. V was cut by 0 bases and J by 5 bases, with 8 bases left in between.